This TCR beta chain was captured in a study of shared clonotypes between healthy human individuals. The overall study: Each donor had three CD4 naive, three CD4 memory, two CD8 naive and one CD8 memory plate.

Whole-study findings and limits: It was the non-shared clonotypes that had lower generation probabilities than clonotypes shared by all four donors.

This CDR3 has 13 residues. Germline V CDR1 and CDR2: MNHEY, SMNVEV (reference sequence). V gave up 10 bases and J gave up 0 bases, with 9 bases separating them. Assay used: immunoSEQ multiplex PCR; TCRdb lists only in-frame clones, some missing. The data contain 1,400,000 or so clones, approximately 98.5% of them singletons. With respect to this clone: Its antigen is unidentified.

The sample comprised naive CD4+ T cells sorted from blood. The sample's subset: CD45RA+ positively selected. The gene calls are TRBV27 and TRBJ2-2; no definite D call. The sequence was obtained from a man aged 30 to 45 in good health. The CDR3 sequence: CATIDSNTGELFF. The CDR3 bases are TGTGCCACCATAGACTCGAACACCGGGGAGCTGTTTTTT.